The next 6 T cell receptor beta chains were all read from a single sample in a study of T cell responses to AZD1222 COVID-19 vaccine. Repertoires were generated with immunoSEQ multiplex PCR, while TCRdb's copy carries only in-frame clones and drops some. The table has under 200,000 clones, around 93% seen once. The specimen comprised peripheral blood, sampled on day 0 of AZD1222 vaccination. These receptors were collected from an adult in good health.

V usage is TRBV21-1 and J usage is TRBJ2-7; the DNA was not compared with TRBD2, the D call given in the table. TRBV21-1 is an annotated pseudogene. The CDR3 has 10 amino acids. Written as DNA, the CDR3 is TGTGCCAGCAGCAACTGCGGGCAGTACTTC. Translation gives CASSNCGQYF.

This chain connects TRBV29-1 to TRBJ1-5; D uncertain. Germline values: CDR1 SQVTM, CDR2 ANQGSEA. Trimming left V 5 bases short and J 4 bases short, with 12 bases between. This CDR3 contains 13 residues. CDR3 residues: CSVQSGLNQPQHF. CDR3 nucleotides: TGCAGCGTTCAGTCGGGTCTAAATCAGCCCCAGCATTTT.

J is TRBJ2-7 and V is TRBV2; 7 positions match TRBD2. CDR3 size: 13 residues. After removal of 4 bases from V and 2 bases from J, the junction contained 2 bases not matched to a gene. Germline CDR1 SNHLY, CDR2 FYNNEI. CDR3 region: CASSAGRAYEQYF. The DNA of the CDR3 is TGTGCCAGCAGTGCAGGGAGGGCCTACGAGCAGTACTTC. The full variable domain, completed using reference TRBV2 and TRBJ2-7, is EPEVTQTPSHQVTQMGQEVILRCVPISNHLYFYWYRQILGQKVEFLVSFYNNEISEKSEIFDDQFSVERPDGSNFTLKIRSTKLEDSAMYFCASSAGRAYEQYFGPGTRLTVT.

This clone was seen only a few times. The chain links TRBV14 to TRBJ1-4; D is unresolved. Germline V gives CDR1 SGHDN, CDR2 FVKESK. Trimming shortened V by 4 bases and J by 6 bases, and 12 bases separated the two germline ends. This CDR3 has 14 residues. This chain's CDR3 is CASSRTLGHEKLFF. The CDR3 DNA reads TGTGCCAGCAGCCGGACCCTTGGGCATGAAAAACTGTTTTTT. Full variable domain (remainder filled in from reference TRBV14 and TRBJ1-4): EAGVTQFPSHSVIEKGQTVTLRCDPISGHDNLYWYRRVMGKEIKFLLHFVKESKQDESGMPNNRFLAERTGGTYSTLKVQPAELEDSGVYFCASSRTLGHEKLFFGSGTQLSVL.

This clone was detected a few times. J is TRBJ1-5 and V is TRBV7-8, with D unresolved. Germline CDR1 is SGHVS and CDR2 is FQNEAQ. This CDR3 is 14 amino acids long. Trimming took off 3 bases at V and 2 bases at J, with 8 bases between the two ends. The CDR3 here is CASSLQEGNQPQHF. The CDR3 region has the DNA TGTGCCAGCAGCTTGCAGGAGGGCAATCAGCCCCAGCATTTT.

V gene TRBV5-5 combines with J gene TRBJ2-1; the match to TRBD2 covers 11 bases. The CDR3 extends over 14 amino acids. The germline gives CDR1 SGHKS, CDR2 YYEKEE (reference sequence). Germline trimming cut 4 bases from V and 9 bases from J; bases unmatched to any gene: 6. CDR3 in amino acids: CASSHSGRALEQFF. Written as DNA, the CDR3 is TGTGCCAGCAGCCATAGCGGGAGGGCCCTTGAGCAGTTCTTC.